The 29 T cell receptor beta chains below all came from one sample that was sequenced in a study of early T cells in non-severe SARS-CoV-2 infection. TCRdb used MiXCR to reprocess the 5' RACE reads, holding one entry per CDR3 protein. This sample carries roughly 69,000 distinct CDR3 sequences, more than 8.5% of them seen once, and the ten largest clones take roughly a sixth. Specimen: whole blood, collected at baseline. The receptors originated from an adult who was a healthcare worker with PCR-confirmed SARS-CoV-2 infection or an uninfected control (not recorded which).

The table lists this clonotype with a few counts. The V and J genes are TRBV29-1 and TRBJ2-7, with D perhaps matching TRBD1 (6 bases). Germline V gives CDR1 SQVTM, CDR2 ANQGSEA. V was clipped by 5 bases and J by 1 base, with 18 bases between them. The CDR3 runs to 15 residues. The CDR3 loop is CSVRNSGQGSYEQYF. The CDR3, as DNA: TGCAGCGTTCGGAATTCGGGTCAGGGGTCCTACGAGCAGTACTTC.

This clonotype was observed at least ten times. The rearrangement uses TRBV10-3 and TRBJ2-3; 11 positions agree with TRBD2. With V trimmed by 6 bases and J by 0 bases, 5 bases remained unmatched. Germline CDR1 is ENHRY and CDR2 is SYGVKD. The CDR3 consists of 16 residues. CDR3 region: CAIRRGTSGSTDTQYF. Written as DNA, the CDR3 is TGTGCCATCAGAAGGGGGACTAGCGGAAGCACAGATACGCAGTATTTT.

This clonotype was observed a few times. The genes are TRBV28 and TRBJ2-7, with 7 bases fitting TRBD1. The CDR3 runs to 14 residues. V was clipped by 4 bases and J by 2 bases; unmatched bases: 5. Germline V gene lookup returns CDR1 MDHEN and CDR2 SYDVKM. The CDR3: CASSSGTEAYEQYF. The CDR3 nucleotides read TGTGCCAGCAGTTCAGGGACAGAAGCCTACGAGCAGTACTTC.

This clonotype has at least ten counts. In DNA, the CDR3 is TGTGCCAGCAAGACAGTACATATCACAGATACGCAGTATTTT. Translating it yields CASKTVHITDTQYF. This chain connects TRBV28 to TRBJ2-3; tentatively, D is TRBD1 (5 bases). Deletions cut 7 bases from V and 2 bases from J, with 13 bases between. Germline CDR1 and CDR2: MDHEN and SYDVKM. CDR3 length equals 14 residues.

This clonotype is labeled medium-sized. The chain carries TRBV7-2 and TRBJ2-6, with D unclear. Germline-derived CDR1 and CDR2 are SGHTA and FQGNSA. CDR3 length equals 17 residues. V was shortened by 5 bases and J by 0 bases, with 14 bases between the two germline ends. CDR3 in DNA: TGTGCCAGCAGCGCCGGTCTCGGAAGCTCTGGGGCCAACGTCCTGACTTTC. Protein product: CASSAGLGSSGANVLTF.

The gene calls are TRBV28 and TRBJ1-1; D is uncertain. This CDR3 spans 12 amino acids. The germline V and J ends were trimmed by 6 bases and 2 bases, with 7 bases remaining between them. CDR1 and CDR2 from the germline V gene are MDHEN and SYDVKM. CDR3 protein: CASSLTNTEAFF. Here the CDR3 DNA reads TGTGCCAGCAGCCTGACCAACACTGAAGCTTTCTTT.

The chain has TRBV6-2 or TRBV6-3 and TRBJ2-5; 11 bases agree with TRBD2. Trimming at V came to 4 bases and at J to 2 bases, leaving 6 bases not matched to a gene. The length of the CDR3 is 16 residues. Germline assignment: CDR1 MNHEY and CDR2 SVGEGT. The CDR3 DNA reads TGTGCCAGCAGTTGGCCTAGCGGGAGGCCACAAGAGACCCAGTACTTC. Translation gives CASSWPSGRPQETQYF.

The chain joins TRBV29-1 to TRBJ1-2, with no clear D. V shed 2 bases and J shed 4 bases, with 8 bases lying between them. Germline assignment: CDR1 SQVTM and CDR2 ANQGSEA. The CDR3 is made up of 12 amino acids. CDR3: CSVESGLYGYTF. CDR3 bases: TGCAGCGTTGAAAGTGGGCTCTATGGCTACACCTTC.

This CDR3 reads CSVGLTGATYEQYF. The DNA for the CDR3 is TGCAGCGTTGGACTGACAGGGGCCACCTACGAGCAGTACTTC. This rearrangement joins TRBV29-1 to TRBJ2-7; 8 nucleotides agree with TRBD1. Germline V gives CDR1 SQVTM, CDR2 ANQGSEA. Trimming cost V 4 bases and J 2 bases; bases outside gene matches: 7. This CDR3 is 14 amino acids long.

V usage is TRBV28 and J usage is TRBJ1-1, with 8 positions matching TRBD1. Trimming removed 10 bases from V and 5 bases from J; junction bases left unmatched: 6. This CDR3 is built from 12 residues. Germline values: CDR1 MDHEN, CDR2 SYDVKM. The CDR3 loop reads CAIGQGWTEAFF. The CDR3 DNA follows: TGTGCCATAGGACAGGGCTGGACTGAAGCTTTCTTT.

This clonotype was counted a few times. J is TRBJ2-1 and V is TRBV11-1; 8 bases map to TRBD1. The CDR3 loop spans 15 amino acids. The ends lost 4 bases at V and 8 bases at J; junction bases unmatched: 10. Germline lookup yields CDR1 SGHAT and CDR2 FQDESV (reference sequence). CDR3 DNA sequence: TGTGCCAGCAGCTCCCGCCAGGGGGCTCCCGATGAGCAGTTCTTC. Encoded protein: CASSSRQGAPDEQFF.

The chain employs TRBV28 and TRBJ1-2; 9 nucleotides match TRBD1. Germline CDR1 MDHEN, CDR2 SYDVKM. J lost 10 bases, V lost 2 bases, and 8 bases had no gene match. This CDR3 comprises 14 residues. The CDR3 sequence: CASSLPGTGNDYTF. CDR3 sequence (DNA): TGTGCCAGCAGTTTACCCGGGACAGGGAATGACTACACCTTC.

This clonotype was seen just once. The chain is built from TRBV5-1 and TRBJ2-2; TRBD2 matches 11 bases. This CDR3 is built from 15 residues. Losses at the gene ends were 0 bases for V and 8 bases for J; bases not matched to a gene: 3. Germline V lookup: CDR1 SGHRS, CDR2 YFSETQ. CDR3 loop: CASSLGLAGQGELFF. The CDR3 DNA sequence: TGCGCCAGCAGCTTGGGACTAGCGGGACAGGGGGAGCTGTTTTTT.

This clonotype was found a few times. The CDR3 spells CASSPSGRFEAFF. In DNA form, the CDR3 reads TGTGCCAGCAGCCCATCGGGACGTTTCGAAGCTTTCTTT. The chain couples TRBV7-2 to TRBJ1-1, with a weak D call TRBD1 (5 bases). V was shortened by 5 bases and J by 8 bases, with 15 bases between the two germline ends. The CDR3 is 13 residues long. From germline, CDR1 is SGHTA and CDR2 FQGNSA.

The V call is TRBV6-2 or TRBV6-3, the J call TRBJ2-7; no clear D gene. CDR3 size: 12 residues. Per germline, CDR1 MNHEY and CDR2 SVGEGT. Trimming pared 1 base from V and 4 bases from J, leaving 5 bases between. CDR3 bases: TGTGCCAGCAGTTACTACGGATACGAGCAGTACTTC. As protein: CASSYYGYEQYF.

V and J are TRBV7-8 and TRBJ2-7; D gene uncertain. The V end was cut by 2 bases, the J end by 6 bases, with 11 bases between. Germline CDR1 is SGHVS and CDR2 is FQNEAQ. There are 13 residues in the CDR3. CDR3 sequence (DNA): TGTGCCAGCAGCTTAACCCCACGTATCGAGCAGTACTTC. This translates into CASSLTPRIEQYF.

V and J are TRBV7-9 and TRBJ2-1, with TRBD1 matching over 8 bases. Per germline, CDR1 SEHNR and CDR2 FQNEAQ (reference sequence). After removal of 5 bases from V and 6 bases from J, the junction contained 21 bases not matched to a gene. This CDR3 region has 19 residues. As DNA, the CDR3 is TGTGCCAGCAGCCTACGCCCCGGGACAGGACCCAAAGGGCCCAATGAGCAGTTCTTC. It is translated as CASSLRPGTGPKGPNEQFF.

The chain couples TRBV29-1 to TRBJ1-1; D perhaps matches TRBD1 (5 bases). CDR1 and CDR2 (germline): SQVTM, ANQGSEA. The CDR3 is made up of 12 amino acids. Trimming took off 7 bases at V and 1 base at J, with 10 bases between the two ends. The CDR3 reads CSANDRNTEAFF. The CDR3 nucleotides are TGCAGCGCTAATGACAGGAACACTGAAGCTTTCTTT. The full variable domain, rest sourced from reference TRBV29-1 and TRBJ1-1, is SAVISQKPSRDICQRGTSLTIQCQVDSQVTMMFWYRQQPGQSLTLIATANQGSEATYESGFVIDKFPISRPNLTFSTLTVSNMSPEDSSIYLCSANDRNTEAFFGQGTRLTVV.

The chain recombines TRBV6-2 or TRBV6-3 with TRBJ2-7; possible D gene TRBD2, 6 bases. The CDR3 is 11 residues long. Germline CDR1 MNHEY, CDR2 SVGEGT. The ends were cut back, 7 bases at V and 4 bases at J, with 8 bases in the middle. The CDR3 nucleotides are TGTGCCAGCACAGGGACTTACGAGCAGTACTTC. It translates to CASTGTYEQYF.

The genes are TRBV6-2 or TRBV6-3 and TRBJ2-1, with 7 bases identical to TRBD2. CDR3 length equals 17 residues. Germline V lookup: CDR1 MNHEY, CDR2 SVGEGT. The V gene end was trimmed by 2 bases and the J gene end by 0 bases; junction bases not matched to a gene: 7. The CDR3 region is CASSYRRGRPSYNEQFF. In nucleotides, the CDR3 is TGTGCCAGCAGTTACCGGCGCGGGAGACCCTCCTACAATGAGCAGTTCTTC.

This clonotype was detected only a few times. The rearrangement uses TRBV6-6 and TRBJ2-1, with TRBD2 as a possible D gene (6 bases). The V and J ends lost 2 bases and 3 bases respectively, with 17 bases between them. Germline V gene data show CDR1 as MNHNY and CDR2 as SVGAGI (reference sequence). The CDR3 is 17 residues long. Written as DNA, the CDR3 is TGTGCCAGCAGTTACCTAGGCTTGGCGGGAAACTACAATGAGCAGTTCTTC. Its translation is CASSYLGLAGNYNEQFF.

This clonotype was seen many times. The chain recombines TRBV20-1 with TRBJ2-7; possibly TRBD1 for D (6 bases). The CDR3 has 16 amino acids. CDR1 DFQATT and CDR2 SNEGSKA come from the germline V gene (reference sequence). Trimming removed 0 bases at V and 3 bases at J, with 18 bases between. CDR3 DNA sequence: TGCAGTGCTAGAGATAGGTGGCTGGGGGCCAACTACGAGCAGTACTTC. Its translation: CSARDRWLGANYEQYF.

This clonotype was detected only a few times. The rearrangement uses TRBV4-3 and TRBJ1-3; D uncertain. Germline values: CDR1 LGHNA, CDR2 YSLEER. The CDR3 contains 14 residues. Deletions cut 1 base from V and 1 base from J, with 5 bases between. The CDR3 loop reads CASSQAESGNTIYF. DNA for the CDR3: TGCGCCAGCAGCCAAGCGGAGTCTGGAAACACCATATATTTT.

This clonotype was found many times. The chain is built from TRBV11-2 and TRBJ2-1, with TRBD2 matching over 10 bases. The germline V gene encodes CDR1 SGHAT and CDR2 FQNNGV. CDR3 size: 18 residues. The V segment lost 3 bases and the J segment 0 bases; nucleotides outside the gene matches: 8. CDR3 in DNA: TGTGCCAGCAGCTTGTCTAGCGGGAGCCCCAGCTCCTACAATGAGCAGTTCTTC. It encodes CASSLSSGSPSSYNEQFF.

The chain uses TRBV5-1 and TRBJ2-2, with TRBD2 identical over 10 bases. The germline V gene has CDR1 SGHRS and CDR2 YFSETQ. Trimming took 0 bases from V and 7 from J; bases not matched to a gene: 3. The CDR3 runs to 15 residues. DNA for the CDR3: TGCGCCAGCAGCTTGGGACTAGCGGGCGTCGGGGAGCTGTTTTTT. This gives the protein CASSLGLAGVGELFF.

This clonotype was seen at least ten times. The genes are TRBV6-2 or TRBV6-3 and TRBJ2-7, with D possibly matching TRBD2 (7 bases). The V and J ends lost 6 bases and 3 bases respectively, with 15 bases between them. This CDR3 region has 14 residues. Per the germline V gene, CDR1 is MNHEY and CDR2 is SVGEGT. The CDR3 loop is CASSRGAASYEQYF. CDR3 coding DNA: TGTGCCAGCAGCCGGGGGGCCGCGAGCTACGAGCAGTACTTC.

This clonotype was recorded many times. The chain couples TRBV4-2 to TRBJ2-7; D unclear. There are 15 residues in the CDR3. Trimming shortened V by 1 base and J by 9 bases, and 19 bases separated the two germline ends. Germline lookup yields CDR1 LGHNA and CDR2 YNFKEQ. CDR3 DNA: TGTGCCAGCAGCCAAGTCGGTCAGGTAGAATCCGGGCAGTACTTC. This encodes CASSQVGQVESGQYF.

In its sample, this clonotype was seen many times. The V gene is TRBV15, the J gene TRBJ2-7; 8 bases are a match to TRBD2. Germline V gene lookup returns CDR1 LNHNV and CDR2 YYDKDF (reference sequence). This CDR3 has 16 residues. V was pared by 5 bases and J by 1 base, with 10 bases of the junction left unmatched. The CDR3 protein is CATSPGGKRESYEQYF. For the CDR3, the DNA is TGTGCCACCAGCCCTGGGGGGAAGCGGGAGTCCTACGAGCAGTACTTC. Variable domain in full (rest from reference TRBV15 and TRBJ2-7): DAMVIQNPRYQVTQFGKPVTLSCSQTLNHNVMYWYQQKSSQAPKLLFHYYDKDFNNEADTPDNFQSRRPNTSFCFLDIRSPGLGDTAMYLCATSPGGKRESYEQYFGPGTRLTVT.

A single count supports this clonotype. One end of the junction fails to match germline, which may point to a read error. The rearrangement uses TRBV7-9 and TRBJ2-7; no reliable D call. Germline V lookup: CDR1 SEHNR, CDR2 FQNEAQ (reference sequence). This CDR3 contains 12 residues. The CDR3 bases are TGTGTCAGCAGCTGGGTGGGGTCCGAGCAGTACTTC. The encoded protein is CVSSWVGSEQYF.